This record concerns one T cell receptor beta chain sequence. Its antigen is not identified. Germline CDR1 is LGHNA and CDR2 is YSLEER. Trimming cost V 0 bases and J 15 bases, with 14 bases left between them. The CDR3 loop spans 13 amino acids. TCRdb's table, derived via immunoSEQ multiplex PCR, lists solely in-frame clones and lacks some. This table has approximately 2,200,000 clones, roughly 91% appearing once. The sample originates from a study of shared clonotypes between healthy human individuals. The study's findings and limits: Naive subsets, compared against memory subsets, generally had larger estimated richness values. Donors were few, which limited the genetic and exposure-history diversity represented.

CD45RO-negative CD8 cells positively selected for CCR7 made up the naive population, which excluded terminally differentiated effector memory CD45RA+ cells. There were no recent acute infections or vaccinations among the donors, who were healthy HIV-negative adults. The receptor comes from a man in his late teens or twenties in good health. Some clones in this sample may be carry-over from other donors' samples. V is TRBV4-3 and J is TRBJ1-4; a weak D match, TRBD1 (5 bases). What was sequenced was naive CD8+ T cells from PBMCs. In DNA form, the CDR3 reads TGCGCCAGCAGCCAAGATTTGGGGGAGGCAATGTTTTTT. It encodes CASSQDLGEAMFF.